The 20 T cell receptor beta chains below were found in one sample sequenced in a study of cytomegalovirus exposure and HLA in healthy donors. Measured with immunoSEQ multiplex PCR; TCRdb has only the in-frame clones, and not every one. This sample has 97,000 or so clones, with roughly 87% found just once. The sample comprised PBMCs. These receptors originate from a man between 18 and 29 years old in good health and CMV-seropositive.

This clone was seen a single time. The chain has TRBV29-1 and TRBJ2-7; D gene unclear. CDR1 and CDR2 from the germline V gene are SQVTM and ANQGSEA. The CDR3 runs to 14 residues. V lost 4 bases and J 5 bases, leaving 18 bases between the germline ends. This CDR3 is CSVGKTRIVHEQYF. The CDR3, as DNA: TGCAGCGTTGGAAAAACCCGAATAGTTCACGAGCAGTACTTC.

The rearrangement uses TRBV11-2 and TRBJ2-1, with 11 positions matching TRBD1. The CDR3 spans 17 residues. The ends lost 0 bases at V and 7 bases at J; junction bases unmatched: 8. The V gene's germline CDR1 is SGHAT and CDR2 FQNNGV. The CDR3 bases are TGTGCCAGCAGCTTAGATACCGGGACAGGGGGGCAGAATGAGCAGTTCTTC. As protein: CASSLDTGTGGQNEQFF.

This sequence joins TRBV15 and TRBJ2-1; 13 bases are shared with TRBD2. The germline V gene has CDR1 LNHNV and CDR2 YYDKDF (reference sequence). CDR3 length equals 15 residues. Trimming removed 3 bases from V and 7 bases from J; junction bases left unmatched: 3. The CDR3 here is CATSRPGLAGNEQFF. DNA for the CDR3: TGTGCCACCAGCAGGCCGGGACTAGCGGGGAATGAGCAGTTCTTC.

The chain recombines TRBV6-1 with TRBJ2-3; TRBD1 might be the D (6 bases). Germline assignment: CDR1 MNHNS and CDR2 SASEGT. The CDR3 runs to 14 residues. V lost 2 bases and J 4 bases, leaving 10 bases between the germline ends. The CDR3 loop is CASSEQGSPDTQYF. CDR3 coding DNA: TGTGCCAGCAGTGAACAGGGGAGTCCAGATACGCAGTATTTT.

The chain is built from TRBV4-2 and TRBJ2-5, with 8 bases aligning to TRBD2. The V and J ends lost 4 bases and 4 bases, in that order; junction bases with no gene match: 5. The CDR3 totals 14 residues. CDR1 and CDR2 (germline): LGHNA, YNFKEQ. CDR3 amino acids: CASSRNSGGETQYF. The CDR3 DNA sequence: TGTGCCAGCAGCCGGAACAGCGGGGGAGAGACCCAGTACTTC.

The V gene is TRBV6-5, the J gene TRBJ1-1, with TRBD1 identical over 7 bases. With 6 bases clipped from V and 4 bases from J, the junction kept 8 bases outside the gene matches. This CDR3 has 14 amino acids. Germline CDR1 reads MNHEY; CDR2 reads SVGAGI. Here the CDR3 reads CASSKRGLGTEAFF. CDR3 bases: TGTGCCAGCAGCAAGAGGGGGCTCGGCACTGAAGCTTTCTTT.

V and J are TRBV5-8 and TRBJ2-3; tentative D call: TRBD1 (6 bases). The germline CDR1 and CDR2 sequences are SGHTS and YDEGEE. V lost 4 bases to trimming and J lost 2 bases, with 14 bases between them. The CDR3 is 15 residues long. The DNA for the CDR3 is TGTGCCAGCAGCAGGACCCGACAGGACACAGATACGCAGTATTTT. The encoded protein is CASSRTRQDTDTQYF.

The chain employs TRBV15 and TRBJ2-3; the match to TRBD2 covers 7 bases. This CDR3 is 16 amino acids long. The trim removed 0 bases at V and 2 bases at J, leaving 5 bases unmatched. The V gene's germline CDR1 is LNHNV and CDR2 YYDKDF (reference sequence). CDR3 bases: TGTGCCACCAGCAGAGATCGCGGGGGTCCCACAGATACGCAGTATTTT. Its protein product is CATSRDRGGPTDTQYF.

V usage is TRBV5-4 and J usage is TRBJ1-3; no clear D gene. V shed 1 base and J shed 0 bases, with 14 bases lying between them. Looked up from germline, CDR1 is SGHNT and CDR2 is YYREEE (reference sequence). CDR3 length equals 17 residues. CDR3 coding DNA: TGTGCCAGCAGCTTGAGGCCGAGACTGAACTCTGGAAACACCATATATTTT. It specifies CASSLRPRLNSGNTIYF.

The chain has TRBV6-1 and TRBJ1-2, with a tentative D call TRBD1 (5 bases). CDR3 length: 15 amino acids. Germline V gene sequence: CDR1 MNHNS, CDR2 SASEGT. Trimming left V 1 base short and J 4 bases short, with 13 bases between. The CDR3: CASSEVGGAIYGYTF. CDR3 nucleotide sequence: TGTGCCAGCAGTGAAGTGGGTGGGGCGATCTATGGCTACACCTTC.

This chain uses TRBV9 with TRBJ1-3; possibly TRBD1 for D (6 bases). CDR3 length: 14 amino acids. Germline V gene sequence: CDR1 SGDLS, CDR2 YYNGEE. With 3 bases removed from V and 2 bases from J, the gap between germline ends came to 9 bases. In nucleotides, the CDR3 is TGTGCCAGCAGCGAACAGGGCACTGGAAACACCATATATTTT. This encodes CASSEQGTGNTIYF.

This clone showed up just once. In DNA form, the CDR3 reads TGTGCCAGCAGCCCGGGACAGGGGGCATCCGAGCAGTTCTTC. It yields the protein CASSPGQGASEQFF. The rearrangement links TRBV7-2 to TRBJ2-1, with 12 bases fitting TRBD1. The germline V gene has CDR1 SGHTA and CDR2 FQGNSA. Trimming cost V 5 bases and J 10 bases; bases outside gene matches: 6. The CDR3 is 14 residues long.

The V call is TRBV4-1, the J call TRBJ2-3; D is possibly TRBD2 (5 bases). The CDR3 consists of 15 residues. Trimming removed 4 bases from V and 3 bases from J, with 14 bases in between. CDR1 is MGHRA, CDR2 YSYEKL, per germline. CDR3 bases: TGCGCCAGCAGCCTTGACGGGATTAGTACAGATACGCAGTATTTT. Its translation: CASSLDGISTDTQYF.

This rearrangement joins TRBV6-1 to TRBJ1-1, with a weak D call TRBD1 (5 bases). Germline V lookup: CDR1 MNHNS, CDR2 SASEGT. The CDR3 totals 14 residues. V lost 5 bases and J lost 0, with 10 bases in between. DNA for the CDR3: TGTGCCAGCAGTACAGGACCTTTGAACACTGAAGCTTTCTTT. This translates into CASSTGPLNTEAFF.

CDR3 loop: CASSLGLKVGGGPLETQYF. Here the CDR3 DNA reads TGTGCCAGCAGCTTAGGGCTCAAGGTTGGCGGGGGGCCGCTGGAGACCCAGTACTTC. The chain has TRBV7-9 and TRBJ2-5; 8 bases map to TRBD2. V trimming: 1 base; J trimming: 5 bases; junction bases outside the gene matches: 18. The CDR3 is 19 amino acids. In germline, CDR1 is SEHNR, CDR2 FQNEAQ (reference sequence).

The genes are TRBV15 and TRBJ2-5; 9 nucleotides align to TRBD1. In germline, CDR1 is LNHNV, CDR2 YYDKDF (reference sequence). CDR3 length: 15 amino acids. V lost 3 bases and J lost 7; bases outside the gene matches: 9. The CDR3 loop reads CATSSGTGSVLTQYF. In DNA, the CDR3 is TGTGCCACCAGCAGCGGGACAGGGTCTGTCCTGACCCAGTACTTC.

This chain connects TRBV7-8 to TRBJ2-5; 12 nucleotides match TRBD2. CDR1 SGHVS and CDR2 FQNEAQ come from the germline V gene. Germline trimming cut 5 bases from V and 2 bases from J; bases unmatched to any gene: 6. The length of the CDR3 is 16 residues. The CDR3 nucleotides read TGTGCCAGCAGCCCCGGACTAGCGGGGCTGCAAGAGACCCAGTACTTC. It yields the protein CASSPGLAGLQETQYF.

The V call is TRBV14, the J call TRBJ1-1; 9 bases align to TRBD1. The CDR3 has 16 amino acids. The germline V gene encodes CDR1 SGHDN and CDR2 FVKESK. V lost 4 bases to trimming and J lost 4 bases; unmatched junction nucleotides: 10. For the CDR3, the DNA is TGTGCCAGCAGCCGGACCGGGACAGGGCGAGTCACTGAAGCTTTCTTT. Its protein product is CASSRTGTGRVTEAFF.

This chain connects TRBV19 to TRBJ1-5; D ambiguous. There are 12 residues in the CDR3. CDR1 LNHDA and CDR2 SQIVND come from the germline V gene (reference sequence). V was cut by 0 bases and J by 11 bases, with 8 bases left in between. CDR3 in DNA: TGTGCCAGTAGTATAGATGACCAGGCCCAGCATTTT. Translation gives CASSIDDQAQHF.

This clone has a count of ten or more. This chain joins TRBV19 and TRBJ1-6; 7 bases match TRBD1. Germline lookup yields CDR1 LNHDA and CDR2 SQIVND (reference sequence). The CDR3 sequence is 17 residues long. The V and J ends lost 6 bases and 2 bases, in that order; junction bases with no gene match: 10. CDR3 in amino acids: CASSPGQGGTYNSPLHF. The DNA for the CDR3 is TGTGCCAGTAGCCCCGGGCAGGGGGGAACCTATAATTCACCCCTCCACTTT.